This is a list of T cell receptor beta chains from one sample in a study of shared T cell receptors in the human thymus. The assay was immunoSEQ multiplex PCR, and TCRdb's table has in-frame clones only and misses some. The profile shows roughly 700,000 clones, approximately 87% of them singletons. These data are also associated with another study on human thymus T cells.

Sequencing input: thymocytes. These receptors all come from a boy under two years old with a congenital heart defect. Both conserved end residues are part of each CDR3. Fields, in order: D gene, J gene, clone size, V gene, CDR3 protein, CDR3 DNA. The D gene is left open where the match is weak. Size values are once, few and many counts, or a class for expanded clones, and some rows have none.

-	TRBJ2-2	once	TRBV11-2	CASSSREPDTGELFF	TGTGCCAGCAGCTCTCGGGAGCCGGACACCGGGGAGCTGTTTTTT
TRBD2	TRBJ2-1	-	TRBV4-3	CASSQGPASGSQKTYNEQFF	TGCGCCAGCAGCCAAGGCCCCGCTAGCGGGAGTCAAAAAACCTACAATGAGCAGTTCTTC
-	TRBJ2-5	-	TRBV5-5	CASSFPGLPRETQYF	TGTGCCAGCAGCTTCCCTGGACTCCCTCGTGAGACCCAGTACTTC
-	TRBJ1-2	-	TRBV7-3	CASSLRGGPGDGYTF	TGTGCCAGCAGCTTAAGGGGGGGCCCGGGGGATGGCTACACCTTC
-	TRBJ1-5	-	TRBV27	CASRPGNSNQPQHF	TGTGCCAGCAGGCCAGGGAATAGCAATCAGCCCCAGCATTTT
-	TRBJ2-5	-	TRBV5-4	CASSLLAGKETQYF	TGTGCCAGCAGCTTGCTAGCAGGCAAAGAGACCCAGTACTTC
-	TRBJ2-2	-	TRBV7-9	CASSPGQGGGELFF	TGTGCCAGCAGCCCCGGGCAGGGAGGTGGGGAGCTGTTTTTT
-	TRBJ1-4	few	TRBV28	CASSPQGTNEKLFF	TGTGCCAGCAGTCCTCAGGGGACTAATGAAAAACTGTTTTTT
-	TRBJ1-1	-	TRBV18	CASSPPVGTNTEAFF	TGTGCCAGCTCACCACCGGTAGGGACAAACACTGAAGCTTTCTTT
TRBD1	TRBJ2-7	-	TRBV28	CASRPGQGAWEQYF	TGTGCCAGCAGGCCGGGACAGGGGGCGTGGGAGCAGTACTTC
-	TRBJ2-3	-	TRBV7-9	CASSHAPERDTQYF	TGTGCCAGCAGCCACGCACCCGAGCGGGATACGCAGTATTTT
TRBD1	TRBJ1-3	-	TRBV15	CATSRDAGTGTSSGNTIYF	TGTGCCACCAGCAGAGATGCCGGGACAGGGACTTCCTCTGGAAACACCATATATTTT
TRBD1	TRBJ1-1	-	TRBV25-1	CASSDRQGVGTEAFF	TGTGCCAGCAGTGATAGACAGGGAGTAGGGACTGAAGCTTTCTTT
TRBD2	TRBJ2-7	-	TRBV27	CASSRRTSGAYEQYF	TGTGCCAGCAGTCGTCGGACTAGCGGTGCCTACGAGCAGTACTTC
-	TRBJ2-3	-	TRBV28	CASSSTAKGQGKTDTQYF	TGTGCCAGCAGTTCGACCGCGAAGGGCCAGGGGAAGACAGATACGCAGTATTTT
-	TRBJ2-5	-	TRBV5-4	CASSLSGEETQYF	TGTGCCAGCAGCTTATCAGGGGAGGAGACCCAGTACTTC
-	TRBJ2-7	-	TRBV6-1	CASSGAYEQYF	TGTGCCAGCAGCGGTGCCTACGAGCAGTACTTC
TRBD2	TRBJ2-2	once	TRBV5-4	CASSPDGGEDTGELFF	TGTGCCAGCAGCCCCGACGGGGGGGAGGACACCGGGGAGCTGTTTTTT
TRBD1	TRBJ1-3	-	TRBV7-6	CASSLEPDRAGSGNTIYF	TGTGCCAGCAGCTTAGAACCAGACAGGGCCGGCTCTGGAAACACCATATATTTT
TRBD1	TRBJ1-5	-	TRBV6-1	CASSEAVGQGDQPQHF	TGTGCCAGCAGTGAAGCGGTCGGACAGGGGGATCAGCCCCAGCATTTT
TRBD2	TRBJ2-3	-	TRBV19	CASSIEGTRRFTDTQYF	TGTGCCAGTAGTATAGAGGGGACTAGACGCTTCACAGATACGCAGTATTTT
-	TRBJ2-2	-	TRBV21-1	CASSKGLAGGVRGELFF	TGTGCCAGCAGCAAAGGTCTAGCGGGAGGGGTTAGGGGGGAGCTGTTTTTT
-	TRBJ2-1	-	TRBV5-1	CASSSRSQSSYNEQFF	TGCGCCAGCAGCTCCAGGTCACAGAGCTCCTACAATGAGCAGTTCTTC
TRBD1	TRBJ1-3	-	TRBV6-1	CASSAGTAGNTIYF	TGTGCCAGCAGCGCCGGGACAGCTGGAAACACCATATATTTT
-	TRBJ1-2	few	TRBV7-6	CASSPPGGGGYTF	TGTGCCAGCAGCCCCCCGGGGGGGGGTGGCTACACCTTC
TRBD2	TRBJ2-1	once	TRBV27	CASSFGGTYNEQFF	TGTGCCAGCAGTTTCGGGGGGACCTACAATGAGCAGTTCTTC
-	TRBJ1-3	few	TRBV4-1	CASSQGQPSGNTIYF	TGCGCCAGCAGCCAAGGACAGCCCTCTGGAAACACCATATATTTT
-	TRBJ2-5	-	TRBV6-5	CASSSPGWPAQTQYF	TGTGCCAGCAGTTCGCCAGGGTGGCCCGCGCAGACCCAGTACTTC
-	TRBJ2-1	-	TRBV6-5	CASTTQGEGSNEQFF	TGTGCCAGCACTACACAGGGTGAAGGTTCCAATGAGCAGTTCTTC
-	TRBJ2-2	-	TRBV28	CASLLTGPGGGELFF	TGTGCCAGTTTACTGACAGGGCCCGGGGGCGGGGAGCTGTTTTTT
TRBD2	TRBJ2-2	-	TRBV25-1	CASSEWPRSGGLTGELFF	TGTGCCAGCAGTGAATGGCCCCGATCGGGAGGATTAACCGGGGAGCTGTTTTTT
-	TRBJ1-1	-	TRBV7-8	CASSTGHPNTEAFF	TGTGCCAGCAGTACGGGACACCCGAACACTGAAGCTTTCTTT
-	TRBJ2-7	-	TRBV11-1	CASSLRQPYEQYF	TGTGCCAGCAGCTTGAGGCAGCCCTACGAGCAGTACTTC
-	TRBJ2-3	-	TRBV4-2	CASSRPEPRWHTDTQYF	TGTGCCAGCAGCCGGCCGGAGCCACGTTGGCACACAGATACGCAGTATTTT
TRBD1	TRBJ1-2	-	TRBV7-6	CASSPGTGGVNYGYTF	TGTGCCAGCAGTCCCGGGACAGGGGGCGTAAACTATGGCTACACCTTC
TRBD2	TRBJ2-3	-	TRBV7-3	CASSFHSGGGTDTQYF	TGTGCCAGCAGCTTCCATAGCGGGGGGGGCACAGATACGCAGTATTTT
-	TRBJ1-2	-	TRBV5-6	CASSKESSPYCGYTF	TGTGCCAGCAGCAAGGAGTCCTCCCCTTACTGTGGCTACACCTTC
-	TRBJ1-5	-	TRBV4-1	CASSQGTGQTYSNQPQHF	TGCGCCAGCAGCCAGGGCACCGGACAGACGTATAGCAATCAGCCCCAGCATTTT
-	TRBJ2-7	-	TRBV6-1	CAGAQGPEQYF	TGTGCCGGCGCACAGGGTCCCGAGCAGTACTTC
-	TRBJ2-5	-	TRBV28	CASSLGPGGERVQETQYF	TGTGCCAGCAGTCTAGGGCCCGGCGGGGAGAGGGTTCAAGAGACCCAGTACTTC
TRBD2	TRBJ2-3	-	TRBV27	CASSLGGRCPGEQYF	TGTGCCAGCAGTTTGGGAGGGAGATGCCCGGGGGAGCAGTATTTT
TRBD2	TRBJ2-1	-	TRBV29-1	CSVEMPLPREGSNEQFF	TGCAGCGTTGAGATGCCCCTCCCGCGGGAGGGAAGCAATGAGCAGTTCTTC
TRBD2	TRBJ2-7	-	TRBV28	CAGGTSSYEQYF	TGTGCGGGAGGGACCAGCTCCTACGAGCAGTACTTC
-	TRBJ1-5	-	TRBV27	CASRAVGHSYSNQPQHF	TGCGCCAGCAGAGCGGTCGGGCACAGCTATAGCAATCAGCCCCAGCATTTT
TRBD1	TRBJ1-2	-	TRBV5-6	CASSGQGDGYTF	TGTGCCAGCAGCGGACAGGGAGATGGCTACACCTTC
TRBD1	TRBJ2-7	once	TRBV7-2	CASSPRTGFSYEQYF	TGTGCCAGCAGCCCACGGACAGGCTTCTCCTACGAGCAGTACTTC
TRBD1	TRBJ2-5	-	TRBV11-3	CASSFLTGWQETQYF	TGTGCCAGCAGCTTCCTGACAGGGTGGCAAGAGACCCAGTACTTC
TRBD2	TRBJ2-7	-	TRBV4-2	CASSQGSGRDWGGEQYF	TGTGCCAGCAGCCAAGGTTCTGGGCGGGATTGGGGGGGTGAGCAGTACTTC
-	TRBJ2-5	-	TRBV10-3	CAIRPGGVETQYF	TGTGCCATCAGACCCGGGGGAGTGGAGACCCAGTACTTC
TRBD2	TRBJ2-7	-	TRBV6-5	CASSYSASGLSYEQYF	TGTGCCAGCAGTTACTCTGCTAGCGGCCTCTCCTACGAGCAGTACTTC
TRBD2	TRBJ2-1	-	TRBV7-9	CASSSHSSGASYNEQFF	TGTGCCAGCAGCTCCCATTCTAGCGGAGCCTCCTACAATGAGCAGTTCTTC
-	TRBJ1-2	once	TRBV25-1	CASSPREGSDGYTF	TGTGCCAGCAGTCCCAGGGAGGGATCGGATGGCTACACCTTC
TRBD1	TRBJ1-1	-	TRBV7-4	CASSLRDSLNTEAFF	TGTGCCAGCAGCCTGAGGGACAGCCTAAACACTGAAGCTTTCTTT
TRBD2	TRBJ2-1	-	TRBV4-3	CASSQDSSGPYNEQFF	TGCGCCAGCAGCCAAGACTCTAGCGGGCCCTACAATGAGCAGTTCTTC
-	TRBJ2-1	-	TRBV7-8	CASSFIIGGYNEQFF	TGTGCCAGCAGCTTTATTATCGGTGGCTACAATGAGCAGTTCTTC
TRBD2	TRBJ2-1	-	TRBV2	CASRGLALYNEQFF	TGTGCCAGCAGGGGACTAGCTTTATACAATGAGCAGTTCTTC
-	TRBJ2-7	-	TRBV18	CASSHPSDEQYF	TGTGCCAGCTCACACCCTAGTGACGAGCAGTACTTC
TRBD2	TRBJ2-1	-	TRBV28	CASRTTSGRGDDEQFF	TGTGCCAGCAGGACAACTAGCGGGAGAGGGGACGATGAGCAGTTCTTC